This T cell receptor (beta chain) emerged from a study of blood T cells in healthy people across ages. Comments on this clonotype: Its antigen remains unidentified. The junction differs from germline at one of its ends, possibly a read error.

The study's findings and limits: With donor CMV status unknown, expanded clonotype changes were possibly confounded.

The second PCR ran roughly 6 to 11 cycles with a sample-barcoded 5' primer and J-beta primers. Every cDNA molecule carried a tag from a template-switch adaptor bearing 12 random nucleotides. All samples gave at least 2.5 million CDR3-containing paired-end reads. Each CDR3 protein gets one entry after TCRdb re-called the 5' RACE reads with MiXCR. Among hundreds of thousands of distinct CDR3 sequences, roughly 43% were seen once, and the ten largest hold 25% to 35%. This TCR was sampled from a man older than 75 in good health. Input material: blood.

CDR3 in DNA: TGTGCCGGCAGTTACCCGGCAGGGATCGATGAAAAACTGTTTTTT. This codes for CAGSYPAGIDEKLFF. The chain uses TRBV6-6 and TRBJ1-4; D may be TRBD1 (5 bases). CDR1 MNHNY and CDR2 SVGAGI come from the germline V gene (reference sequence). The CDR3 sequence is 15 residues long.